The T cell receptor beta chain described here comes from a study of OX40 agonist ivuxolimab in advanced cancers. Regarding the study as a whole: Normalized expansion of T-cell clones was also low for some nonresponders. At 0.1 to 3.0 mg/kg and by week 6, CD4+ and CD8+ T cells in the blood had expanded clonally.

Clones were sequenced by immunoSEQ multiplex PCR, and TCRdb holds only the in-frame ones, with some missing. The sample consists of about 48,000 clones, about 85% of them appearing once. This clone has just one count. The antigen remains undetermined. The CDR3 consists of 13 residues. Trimming removed 6 bases from V and 3 bases from J, with 9 bases in between. CDR1 is MDHEN, CDR2 SYDVKM, per germline. This receptor was identified in an adult with an advanced solid tumor such as melanoma, head and neck, liver or kidney cancer. This material consisted of CD4+ or CD8+ T cells sorted from blood, taken in a trial of the OX40 agonist ivuxolimab. The chain couples TRBV28 to TRBJ1-3; possibly TRBD1 for D (6 bases). The CDR3 DNA is TGTGCCAGCAGCACAGGGAGTGGAAACACCATATATTTT. This codes for CASSTGSGNTIYF.